This TCR beta chain is drawn from a study of shared clonotypes between healthy human individuals. CDR1 and CDR2 from the germline V gene are LGHNA and YSLEER. The CDR3 contains 18 residues. V was pared by 2 bases and J by 4 bases, with 11 bases of the junction left unmatched. Deep level was the assay's run setting. Profiled with immunoSEQ multiplex PCR; TCRdb holds only in-frame clones, not every one. The data contain about 1 million clones, roughly 70% of them singletons. About this clone: What it binds is unknown.

Overall study findings and caveats: In having few donors, the study represented limited genetic and exposure-history diversity. Depth was large, yet rarefaction showed that sorted-subset sequencing was incomplete.

The V call is TRBV4-3, the J call TRBJ2-2; the match to TRBD2 covers 9 bases. This TCR was recovered from a man between 18 and 29 years old in good health. Sequencing was performed on memory CD4+ T cells sorted from blood. Subset: CD45RA-negative fraction. The CDR3 DNA sequence: TGCGCCAGCAGCCAAAATCACCCTGGCGGGAGGGGCACCGGGGAGCTGTTTTTT. This gives the protein CASSQNHPGGRGTGELFF.